This T cell receptor beta chain was sequenced during a study of beta chain features in type 1 diabetes (dated by TCRdb to the late 2010s). Regarding the research as a whole: Mean age, gender distribution, total cell number and subset yield did not differ between patients and healthy donors. Across all samples, roughly 110,000,000 sorted cells were examined, and cell number per subset correlated strongly with RNA yield. In the study, recently diagnosed type 1 diabetes patients and matched healthy donors were compared on the TCRB repertoires of their sorted circulating CD4+ T cell subsets. Whereas all 30 or so donors provided naive and central memory subsets, regulatory and stem cell-like memory subsets were isolated from just 8 patients and roughly 8 healthy donors. Points the paper makes about the study in general: Sequencing cDNA rather than genomic DNA could over-represent highly expressing activated cells, although activation and CD3 levels did not differ between groups. Because small numbers of individuals were included in the HLA sub-analyses, any influence of HLA type on TCRB rearrangement was left unresolved. Fewer insertions and more nucleotide deletions at VDJ recombination sites were observed in patients with type 1 diabetes, implying thymic rearrangement abnormalities. In all four CD4+ subsets, TCRB CDR3 length was moderately but significantly shorter in type 1 diabetes patients. PCR might favor shorter templates, but patient and control samples were amplified and corrected together, so any skew would affect both groups equally. Naive, central memory and regulatory TCRB repertoires appeared to be more similar among patients than among healthy donors.

From each donor, a single peripheral blood sample of 90 to 150 mL on average was drawn into heparinised tubes. A BD FACSAria II and a panel including CD45RO, CCR7, CD25, CD127, CD95 and CD27 were used to sort naive, central memory, regulatory and stem cell-like memory CD4+ T cells. All sorted populations exceeded 95% purity. Right away, PBMCs were isolated by Lymphoprep density gradient centrifugation and were stained directly, with no culture step. So that batch effects would be minimized, each experiment stained and sorted samples in pairs, pairing one healthy donor with one patient. From cysteine to phenylalanine, the CDR3 is 16 amino acids long. The DNA shown is the 48-base CDR3, in frame from base 1. CDR1 and CDR2 (SGHNT, YYREEE) derive from the germline V gene (reference sequence). Here V drops 4 bases and J drops 14 bases, and the junction holds 12 bases not matched to any gene. This clone was observed a handful of times. Its antigen has not been determined. Base qualities are not at hand, and no much larger clone is one base apart.

All of the isolated RNA was reverse transcribed with the High Capacity cDNA Reverse Transcription Kit, so expressed TCRB transcripts were sequenced. Naive, central memory and regulatory T cell samples underwent deep immunoSEQ sequencing, averaging about 3.57 million total reads per sample. Sorted cells were lysed in RLT buffer, and RNA was extracted using DNase-treated RNeasy Micro or Mini kits according to cell number. To prevent cross-contamination, each cell subset was processed individually, whereas patient and healthy donor samples were processed jointly. Using the immunoSEQ multiplex PCR, TCRB sequences were amplified from cDNA into 87-bp fragments spanning the CDR3 region. Amplicons were sequenced on the Illumina HiSeq platform. On the study's bioinformatics: Synthetic template baselines were used to correct PCR bias computationally, reads within Hamming distance 2 were collapsed together, and singletons that could not be merged were discarded. Reads were aligned against IMGT to assign V, D and J genes, CDR3 length and insertions or deletions at six rearrangement sites. Within each subset, clonotype counts were normalized to the number of sorted cells before true diversity and Gini coefficients were calculated with the tcR R package. The overlap coefficient, calculated on TCRB nucleotide sequences, was used to quantify repertoire sharing. TCRdb limited this immuneACCESS table to in-frame rearrangements with V and J called. A share of clones is missing; checked studies link under half to unresolved V genes, and the rest is unexplained. That table supplies the V and J calls and clone size; D and trimming were determined from the DNA. The sample table lists some 220,000 clones, roughly 11% of them with a count of one. In total, the top ten clones hold 1% to 1.5% of the sample.

The specimen sequenced was central memory CD4+ T cells from blood. This sequence originates from a man aged 18 to 35 in good health. The chain employs TRBV5-4 and TRBJ2-1; a stretch of 16 junction bases matches TRBD2. The CDR3 protein: CASSPQGLAGGGVKFF. The DNA reads TGTGCCAGCAGCCCACAGGGACTAGCGGGAGGGGGGGTTAAGTTCTTC.